This record concerns one T cell receptor beta chain sequence. TCRdb itself ran the RT-PCR reads through MiXCR, one entry per CDR3 protein. This table holds 70,000 or so distinct CDR3 sequences, about 30% found once. The data stem from a study of patients and donors after allogeneic stem cell transplantation. Germline-derived CDR1 and CDR2 are LGHNA and YNFKEQ. The CDR3 contains 13 residues. Trimming took 4 bases from V and 5 from J, leaving 11 bases between them. The chain links TRBV4-2 to TRBJ1-1; tentative D call: TRBD1 (6 bases). The source is a human donor who was either an allogeneic HSCT recipient or a stem cell or donor lymphocyte infusion donor (not recorded which). It is not recorded whose cells these are; they may come from a transplant donor. The source material was blood, either unsorted or a sorted T cell fraction (not recorded which). Written as DNA, the CDR3 is TGTGCCAGCAGCCCCAAGGGGGGAACTGAAGCTTTCTTT. Its protein is CASSPKGGTEAFF.